The sequence of this TCR beta chain was determined in a study of CD8+CD57+ T cells in acquired aplastic anemia. Study conclusions and caveats: No significant difference in CD8+ Simpson's diversity was found between patients and controls.

CDR3 length: 19 amino acids. Trimming stripped 2 bases from V and 6 bases from J, with 30 bases between. The germline CDR1 and CDR2 sequences are DFQATT and SNEGSKA (reference sequence). This clonotype was detected ten times or more. What it binds is unknown. Those patients picked for sequencing had displayed CD8+CD57+ cell expansion on flow cytometry. Severe acquired aplastic anemia was the diagnosis recorded for all patients. Blood samples were obtained from patients who had received no prior therapy. Genomic DNA served as template for TCR beta VDJ and CDR3 profiling. TCRdb re-called the reads with MiXCR, one entry per CDR3 protein. This sample yields about 190,000 distinct CDR3 sequences, of which roughly half are seen a single time; over 7.5% belongs to the top ten.

Material: sorted CD4+, CD8+, or CD8+CD57+ T cells (not recorded which) from PBMCs. The clonotype comes from a human donor with aplastic anemia. The chain couples TRBV20-1 to TRBJ2-3; maybe TRBD1 (7 bases). Here the CDR3 reads CSARPVRPQGEALFDTQYF. The DNA of the CDR3 is TGCAGTGCTAGACCAGTTCGGCCGCAGGGGGAGGCCCTTTTCGATACGCAGTATTTT.